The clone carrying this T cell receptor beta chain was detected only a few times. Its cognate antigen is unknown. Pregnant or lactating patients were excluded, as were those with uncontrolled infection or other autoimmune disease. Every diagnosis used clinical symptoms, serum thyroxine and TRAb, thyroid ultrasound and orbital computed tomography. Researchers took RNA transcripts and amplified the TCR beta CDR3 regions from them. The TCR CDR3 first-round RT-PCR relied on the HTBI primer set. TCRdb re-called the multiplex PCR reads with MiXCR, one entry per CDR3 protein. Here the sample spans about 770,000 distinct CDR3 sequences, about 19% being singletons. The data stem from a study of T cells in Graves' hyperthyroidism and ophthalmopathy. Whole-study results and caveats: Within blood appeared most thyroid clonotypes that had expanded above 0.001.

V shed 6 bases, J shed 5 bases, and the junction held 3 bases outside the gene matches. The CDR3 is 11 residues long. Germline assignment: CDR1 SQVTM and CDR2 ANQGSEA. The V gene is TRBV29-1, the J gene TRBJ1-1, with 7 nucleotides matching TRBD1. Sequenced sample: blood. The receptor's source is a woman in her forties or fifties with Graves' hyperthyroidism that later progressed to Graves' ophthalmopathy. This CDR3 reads CSVTGVTEAFF. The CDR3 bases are TGCAGCGTCACAGGGGTGACTGAAGCTTTCTTT.